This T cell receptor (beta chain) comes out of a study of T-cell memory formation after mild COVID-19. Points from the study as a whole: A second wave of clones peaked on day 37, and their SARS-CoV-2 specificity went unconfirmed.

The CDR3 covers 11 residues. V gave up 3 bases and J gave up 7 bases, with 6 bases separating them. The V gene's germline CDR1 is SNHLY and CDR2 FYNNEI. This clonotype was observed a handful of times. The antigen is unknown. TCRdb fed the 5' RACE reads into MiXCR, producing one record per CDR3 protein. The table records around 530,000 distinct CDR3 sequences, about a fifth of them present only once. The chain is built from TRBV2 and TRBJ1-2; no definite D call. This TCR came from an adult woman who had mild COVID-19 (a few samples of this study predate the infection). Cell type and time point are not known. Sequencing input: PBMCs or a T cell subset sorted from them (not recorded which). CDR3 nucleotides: TGTGCCAGCAGTGAGAGGTTTGGCTACACCTTC. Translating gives CASSERFGYTF.